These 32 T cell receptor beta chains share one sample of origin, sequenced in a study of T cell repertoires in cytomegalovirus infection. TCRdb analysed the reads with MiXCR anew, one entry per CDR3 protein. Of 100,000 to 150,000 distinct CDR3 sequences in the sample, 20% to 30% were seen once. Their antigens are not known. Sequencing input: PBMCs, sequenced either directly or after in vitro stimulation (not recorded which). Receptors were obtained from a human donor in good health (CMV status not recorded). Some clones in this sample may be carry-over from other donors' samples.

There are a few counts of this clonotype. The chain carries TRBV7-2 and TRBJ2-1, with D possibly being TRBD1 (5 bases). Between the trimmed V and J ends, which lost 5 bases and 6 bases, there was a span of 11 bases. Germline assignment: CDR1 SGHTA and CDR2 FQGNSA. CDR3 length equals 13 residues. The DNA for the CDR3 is TGTGCCAGCAGCCAGGGTGGGCTCAATGAGCAGTTCTTC. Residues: CASSQGGLNEQFF.

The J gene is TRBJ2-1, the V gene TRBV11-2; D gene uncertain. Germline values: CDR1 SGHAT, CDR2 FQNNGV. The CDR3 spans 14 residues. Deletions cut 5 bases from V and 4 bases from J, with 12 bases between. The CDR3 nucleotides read TGTGCCAGCAGCCCCGTAAAGGGTTACAATGAGCAGTTCTTC. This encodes CASSPVKGYNEQFF.

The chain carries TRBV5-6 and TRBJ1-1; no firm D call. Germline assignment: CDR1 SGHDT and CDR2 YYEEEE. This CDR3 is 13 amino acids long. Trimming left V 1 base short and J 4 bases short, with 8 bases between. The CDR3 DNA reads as TGTGCCAGCAGCTTGAGGCCTCGCACTGAAGCTTTCTTT. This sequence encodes CASSLRPRTEAFF.

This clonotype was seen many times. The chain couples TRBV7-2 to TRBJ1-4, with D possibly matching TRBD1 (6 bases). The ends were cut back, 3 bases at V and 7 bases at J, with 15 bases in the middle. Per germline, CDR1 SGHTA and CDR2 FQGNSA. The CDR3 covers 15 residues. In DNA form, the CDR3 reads TGTGCCAGCAGCTTCGCAGGGGCGGGAGCTGAAAAACTGTTTTTT. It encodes CASSFAGAGAEKLFF. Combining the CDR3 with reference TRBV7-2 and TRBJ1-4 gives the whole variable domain GAGVSQSPSNKVTEKGKDVELRCDPISGHTALYWYRQSLGQGLEFLIYFQGNSAPDKSGLPSDRFSAERTGGSVSTLTIQRTQQEDSAVYLCASSFAGAGAEKLFFGSGTQLSVL.

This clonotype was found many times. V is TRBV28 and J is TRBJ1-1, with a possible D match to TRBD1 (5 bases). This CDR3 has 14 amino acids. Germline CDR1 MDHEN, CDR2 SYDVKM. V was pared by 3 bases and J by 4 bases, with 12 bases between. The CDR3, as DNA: TGTGCCAGCAGTTTGATCGGGGGAGGCACTGAAGCTTTCTTT. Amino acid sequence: CASSLIGGGTEAFF.

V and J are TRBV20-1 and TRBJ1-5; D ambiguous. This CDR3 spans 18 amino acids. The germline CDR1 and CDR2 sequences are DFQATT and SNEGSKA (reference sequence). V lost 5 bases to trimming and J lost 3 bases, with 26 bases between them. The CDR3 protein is CSAAKVFNQAVANQPQHF. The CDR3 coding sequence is TGCAGTGCTGCTAAGGTTTTCAATCAGGCGGTTGCCAATCAGCCCCAGCATTTT.

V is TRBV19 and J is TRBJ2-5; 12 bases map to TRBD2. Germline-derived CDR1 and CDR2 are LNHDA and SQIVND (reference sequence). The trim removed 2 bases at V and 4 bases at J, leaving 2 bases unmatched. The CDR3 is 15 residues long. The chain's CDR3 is CASSIPGLAGETQYF. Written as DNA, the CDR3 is TGTGCCAGTAGTATACCGGGACTAGCGGGAGAGACCCAGTACTTC.

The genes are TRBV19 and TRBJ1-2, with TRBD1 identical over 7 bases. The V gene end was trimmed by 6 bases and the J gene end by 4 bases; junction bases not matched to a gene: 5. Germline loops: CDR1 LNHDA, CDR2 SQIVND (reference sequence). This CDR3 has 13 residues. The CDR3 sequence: CASRKTGTYGYTF. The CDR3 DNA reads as TGTGCCAGTAGAAAGACAGGGACCTATGGCTACACCTTC.

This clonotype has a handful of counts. In DNA form, the CDR3 reads TGTGCCAGCAGTGATTCCGGGACAGCGAGTGTGCAGTTCTTC. Its protein product is CASSDSGTASVQFF. V and J are TRBV6-1 and TRBJ2-1, with TRBD1 matching over 7 bases. The CDR3 has 14 amino acids. V lost 3 bases, J lost 12 bases, and 11 bases stayed unmatched. Germline CDR1 MNHNS, CDR2 SASEGT.

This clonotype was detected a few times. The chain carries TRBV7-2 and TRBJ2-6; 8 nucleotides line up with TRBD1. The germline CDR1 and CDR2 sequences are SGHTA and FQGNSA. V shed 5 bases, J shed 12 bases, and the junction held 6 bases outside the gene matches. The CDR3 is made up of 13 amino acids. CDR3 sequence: CASSHRGVRVLTF. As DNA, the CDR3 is TGTGCCAGCAGCCACAGGGGGGTGCGCGTCCTGACTTTC.

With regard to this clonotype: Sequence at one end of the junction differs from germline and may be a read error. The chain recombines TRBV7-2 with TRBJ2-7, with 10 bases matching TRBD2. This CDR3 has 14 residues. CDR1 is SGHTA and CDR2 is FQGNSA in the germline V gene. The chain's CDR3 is CASSFSGRLYERYF. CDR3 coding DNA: TGTGCCAGCAGCTTTAGCGGGAGGTTATACGAGCGGTACTTC.

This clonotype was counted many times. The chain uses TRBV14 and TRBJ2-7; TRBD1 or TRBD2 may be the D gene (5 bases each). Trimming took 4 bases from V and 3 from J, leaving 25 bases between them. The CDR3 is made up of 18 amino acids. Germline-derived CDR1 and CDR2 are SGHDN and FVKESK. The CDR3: CASSLSCSRGRVDYEQYV. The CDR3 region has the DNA TGTGCCAGCAGCCTCAGTTGTAGTAGGGGACGAGTTGACTACGAGCAGTACGTC.

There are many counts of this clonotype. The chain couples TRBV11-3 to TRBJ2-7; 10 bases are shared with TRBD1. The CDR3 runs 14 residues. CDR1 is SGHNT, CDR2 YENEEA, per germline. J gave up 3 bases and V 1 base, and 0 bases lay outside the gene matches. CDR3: CASSLGTGGYEQYF. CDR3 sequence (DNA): TGTGCCAGCAGCTTAGGGACAGGGGGCTACGAGCAGTACTTC.

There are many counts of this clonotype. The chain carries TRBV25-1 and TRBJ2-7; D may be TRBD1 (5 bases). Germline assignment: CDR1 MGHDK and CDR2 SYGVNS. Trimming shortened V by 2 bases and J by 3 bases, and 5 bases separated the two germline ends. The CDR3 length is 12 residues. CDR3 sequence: CASSETGYEQYV. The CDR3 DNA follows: TGTGCCAGCAGTGAAACAGGCTACGAGCAGTACGTC.

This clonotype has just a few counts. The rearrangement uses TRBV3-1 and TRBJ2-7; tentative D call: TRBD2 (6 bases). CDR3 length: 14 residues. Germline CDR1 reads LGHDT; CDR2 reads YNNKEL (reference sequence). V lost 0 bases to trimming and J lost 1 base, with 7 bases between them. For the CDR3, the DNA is TGTGCCAGCAGCCAAGAAGGGACTTCCTACGAGCAGTACGTC. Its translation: CASSQEGTSYEQYV.

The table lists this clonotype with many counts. In nucleotides, the CDR3 is TGTGCCAGCAGTTTAAGGACAGGGGAGAGGATTTATCAGCCCCAGCATTTT. Translation: CASSLRTGERIYQPQHF. The genes are TRBV28 and TRBJ1-5; TRBD1 agrees at 9 bases. V was pared by 2 bases and J by 5 bases, with 10 bases of the junction left unmatched. Germline V gene lookup returns CDR1 MDHEN and CDR2 SYDVKM. There are 17 residues in the CDR3.

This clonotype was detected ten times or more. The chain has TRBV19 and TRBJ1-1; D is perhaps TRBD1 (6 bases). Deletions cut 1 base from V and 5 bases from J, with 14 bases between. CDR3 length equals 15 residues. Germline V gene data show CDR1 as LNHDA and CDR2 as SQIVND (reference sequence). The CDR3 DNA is TGTGCCAGTAGTATAGGTTCCAGGGGAGGGACTGAAGCTTTCTTT. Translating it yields CASSIGSRGGTEAFF.

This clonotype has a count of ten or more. This CDR3 is CASSSGDYSLQYV. As DNA, the CDR3 is TGTGCCAGCAGCTCTGGGGACTACTCCTTACAGTACGTC. The rearrangement links TRBV7-6 to TRBJ2-7; 7 nucleotides line up with TRBD2. The length of the CDR3 is 13 residues. V lost 4 bases and J lost 10; bases outside the gene matches: 10. Germline assignment: CDR1 SGHVS and CDR2 FNYEAQ.

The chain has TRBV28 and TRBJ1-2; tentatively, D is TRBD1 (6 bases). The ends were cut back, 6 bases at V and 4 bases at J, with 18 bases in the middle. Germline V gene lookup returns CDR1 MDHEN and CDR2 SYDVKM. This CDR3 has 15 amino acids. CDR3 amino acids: CASRLSQGIGYGYTF. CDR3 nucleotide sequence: TGTGCCAGCAGGTTAAGTCAGGGGATCGGCTATGGCTACACCTTC.

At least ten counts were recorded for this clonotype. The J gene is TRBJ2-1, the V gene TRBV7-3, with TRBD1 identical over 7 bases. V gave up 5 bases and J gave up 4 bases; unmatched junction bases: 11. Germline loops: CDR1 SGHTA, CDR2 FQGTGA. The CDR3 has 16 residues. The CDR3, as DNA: TGTGCCAGCAGCCTAGGGACAGACCACCTATACAATGAGCAGTTCTTC. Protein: CASSLGTDHLYNEQFF.

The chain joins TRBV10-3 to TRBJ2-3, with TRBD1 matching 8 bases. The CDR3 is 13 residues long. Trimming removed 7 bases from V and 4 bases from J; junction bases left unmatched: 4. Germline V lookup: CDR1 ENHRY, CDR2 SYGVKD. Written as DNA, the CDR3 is TGTGCCATCAACCCAGGGGGCGCAGATACGCAGTATTTT. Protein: CAINPGGADTQYF.

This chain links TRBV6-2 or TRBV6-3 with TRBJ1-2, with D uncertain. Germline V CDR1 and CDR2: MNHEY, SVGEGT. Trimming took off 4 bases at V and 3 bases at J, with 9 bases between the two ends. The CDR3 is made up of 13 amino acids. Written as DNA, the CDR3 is TGTGCCAGCAGTTTCCGACAAGACTATGGCTACACCTTC. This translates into CASSFRQDYGYTF.

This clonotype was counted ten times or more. The CDR3 DNA follows: TGTGCCAGCAGCCCCGGGACTAGCATATGGGAAGAGACCCAGTACTTC. Translation gives CASSPGTSIWEETQYF. This chain links TRBV7-2 with TRBJ2-5, with 9 bases lining up with TRBD2. Germline CDR1 SGHTA, CDR2 FQGNSA. The CDR3 covers 16 residues. With V trimmed by 5 bases and J by 3 bases, 10 bases remained unmatched.

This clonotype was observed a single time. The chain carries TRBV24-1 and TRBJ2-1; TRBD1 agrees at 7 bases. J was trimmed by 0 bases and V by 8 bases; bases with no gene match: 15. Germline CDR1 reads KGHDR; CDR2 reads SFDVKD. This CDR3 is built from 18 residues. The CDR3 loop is CATTDSRPGTVSYNEQFF. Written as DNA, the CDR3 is TGTGCCACCACTGACTCCCGACCCGGGACAGTCTCCTACAATGAGCAGTTCTTC.

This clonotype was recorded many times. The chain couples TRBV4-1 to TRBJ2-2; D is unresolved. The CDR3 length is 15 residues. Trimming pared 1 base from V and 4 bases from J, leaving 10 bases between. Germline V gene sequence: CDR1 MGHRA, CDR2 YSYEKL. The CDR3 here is CASSQVEAATGELFF. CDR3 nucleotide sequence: TGCGCCAGCAGCCAAGTTGAGGCTGCCACCGGGGAGCTGTTTTTT.

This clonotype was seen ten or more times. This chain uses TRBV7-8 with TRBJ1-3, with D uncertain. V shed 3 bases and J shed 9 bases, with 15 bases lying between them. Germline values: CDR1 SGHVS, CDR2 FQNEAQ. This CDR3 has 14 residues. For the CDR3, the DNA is TGTGCCAGCAGCTTTTTACTCGAGGAGACCACCATATATTTT. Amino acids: CASSFLLEETTIYF.

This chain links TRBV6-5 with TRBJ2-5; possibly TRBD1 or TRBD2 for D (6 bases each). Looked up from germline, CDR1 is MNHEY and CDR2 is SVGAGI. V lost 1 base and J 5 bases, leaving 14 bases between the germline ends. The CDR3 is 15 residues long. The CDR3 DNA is TGTGCCAGCAGTTACTGGGGGGTGAGGGGGGAGACCCAGTACTTC. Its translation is CASSYWGVRGETQYF.

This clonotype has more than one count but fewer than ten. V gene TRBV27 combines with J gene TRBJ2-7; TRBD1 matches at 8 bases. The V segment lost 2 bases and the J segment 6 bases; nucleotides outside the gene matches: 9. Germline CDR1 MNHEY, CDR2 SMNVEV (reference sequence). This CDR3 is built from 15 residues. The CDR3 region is CASSLGIGQGSEQYF. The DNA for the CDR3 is TGTGCCAGCAGTTTAGGTATAGGACAGGGTTCCGAGCAGTACTTC.

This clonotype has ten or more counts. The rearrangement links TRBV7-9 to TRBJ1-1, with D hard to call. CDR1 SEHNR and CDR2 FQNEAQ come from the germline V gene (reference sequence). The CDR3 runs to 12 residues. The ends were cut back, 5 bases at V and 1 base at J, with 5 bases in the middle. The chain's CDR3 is CASSPRNTEAFF. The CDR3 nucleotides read TGTGCCAGCAGCCCCAGGAACACTGAAGCTTTCTTT.

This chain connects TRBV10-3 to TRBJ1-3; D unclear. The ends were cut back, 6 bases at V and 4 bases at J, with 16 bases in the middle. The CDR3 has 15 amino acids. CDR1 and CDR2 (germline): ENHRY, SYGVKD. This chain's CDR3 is CAIREYSGGGNTIYF. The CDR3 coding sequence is TGTGCCATCAGGGAATATAGTGGTGGAGGAAACACCATATATTTT.

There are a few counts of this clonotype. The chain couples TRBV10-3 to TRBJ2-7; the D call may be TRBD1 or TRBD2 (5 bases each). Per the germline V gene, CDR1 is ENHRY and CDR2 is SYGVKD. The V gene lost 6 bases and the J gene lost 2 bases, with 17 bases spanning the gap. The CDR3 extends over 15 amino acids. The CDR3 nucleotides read TGTGCCATCAGCCCCGGGGCAGGTAAAGCCTACGAGCAGTACGTC. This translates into CAISPGAGKAYEQYV.

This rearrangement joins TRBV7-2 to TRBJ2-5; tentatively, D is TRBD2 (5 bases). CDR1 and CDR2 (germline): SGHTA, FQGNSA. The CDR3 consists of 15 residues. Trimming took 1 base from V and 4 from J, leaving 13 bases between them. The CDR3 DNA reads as TGTGCCAGCAGCTTAGATTCCTTCGCGGGAGAGACCCAGTACTTC. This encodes CASSLDSFAGETQYF.